A few counts support the clone carrying this T cell receptor (beta chain). Its antigen is not identified. This entry belongs to a study of response to subunit inactivated influenza vaccine. In TCRdb, the RT-PCR reads were re-called with MiXCR into one record per CDR3 protein. Here the sample spans approximately 480,000 distinct CDR3 sequences, approximately 11% being singletons. Broader study findings: Researchers suggested that each seasonal influenza vaccination recruits few new T cells.

From germline, CDR1 is SNHLY and CDR2 FYNNEI. Trimming cost V 6 bases and J 7 bases; bases outside gene matches: 4. The CDR3 totals 13 residues. This sequence joins TRBV2 and TRBJ2-2; 8 nucleotides match TRBD2. Material: PBMCs from blood, obtained roughly 45 days after vaccination. The source is a man over 45 who received an inactivated influenza vaccine. In DNA form, the CDR3 reads TGTGCCAGCAGAGGACTAGCTGACGGGGAGCTGTTTTTT. Its translation is CASRGLADGELFF.